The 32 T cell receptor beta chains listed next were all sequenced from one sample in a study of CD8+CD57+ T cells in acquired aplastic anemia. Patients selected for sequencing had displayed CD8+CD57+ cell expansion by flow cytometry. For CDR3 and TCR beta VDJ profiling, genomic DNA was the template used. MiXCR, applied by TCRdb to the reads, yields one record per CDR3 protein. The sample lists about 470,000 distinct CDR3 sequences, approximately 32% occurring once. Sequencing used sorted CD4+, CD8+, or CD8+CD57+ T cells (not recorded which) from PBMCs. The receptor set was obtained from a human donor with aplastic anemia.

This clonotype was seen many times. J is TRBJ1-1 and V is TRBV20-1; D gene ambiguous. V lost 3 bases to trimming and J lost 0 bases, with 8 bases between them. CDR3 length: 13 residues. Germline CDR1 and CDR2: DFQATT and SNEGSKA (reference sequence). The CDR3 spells CSASGQMNTEAFF. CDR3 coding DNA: TGCAGTGCTAGTGGCCAGATGAACACTGAAGCTTTCTTT.

The CDR3 coding sequence is TGTGCCAGCAGTTTAGATACGGGGGGGCGACGAACGCAGTATTTT. Encoded protein: CASSLDTGGRRTQYF. V usage is TRBV2 and J usage is TRBJ2-3; 8 bases align to TRBD2. The CDR3 sequence is 15 residues long. The V and J ends lost 5 bases and 9 bases, in that order; junction bases with no gene match: 13. Per the germline V gene, CDR1 is SNHLY and CDR2 is FYNNEI.

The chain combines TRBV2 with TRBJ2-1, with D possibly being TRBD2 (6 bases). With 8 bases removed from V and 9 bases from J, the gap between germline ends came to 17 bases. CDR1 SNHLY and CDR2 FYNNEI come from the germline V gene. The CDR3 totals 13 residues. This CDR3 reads CASRDSSRSEQFF. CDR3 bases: TGTGCCAGCCGGGACTCGAGTCGGAGTGAGCAGTTCTTC. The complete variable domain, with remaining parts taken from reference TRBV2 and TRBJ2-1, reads EPEVTQTPSHQVTQMGQEVILRCVPISNHLYFYWYRQILGQKVEFLVSFYNNEISEKSEIFDDQFSVERPDGSNFTLKIRSTKLEDSAMYFCASRDSSRSEQFFGPGTRLTVL.

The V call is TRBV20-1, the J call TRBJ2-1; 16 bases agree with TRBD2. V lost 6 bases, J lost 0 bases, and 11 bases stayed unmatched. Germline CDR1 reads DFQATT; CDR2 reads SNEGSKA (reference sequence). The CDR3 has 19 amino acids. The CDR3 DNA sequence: TGCAGTGCAACGGGACTAGCGGGAGGGCGTGTGAGCTCCTACAATGAGCAGTTCTTC. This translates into CSATGLAGGRVSSYNEQFF.

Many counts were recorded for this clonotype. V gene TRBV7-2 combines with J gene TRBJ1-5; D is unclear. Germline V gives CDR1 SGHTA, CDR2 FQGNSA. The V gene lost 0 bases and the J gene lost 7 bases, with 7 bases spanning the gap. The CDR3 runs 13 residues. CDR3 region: CASSLANRQPQHF. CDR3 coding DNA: TGTGCCAGCAGCTTAGCAAACCGGCAGCCCCAGCATTTT.

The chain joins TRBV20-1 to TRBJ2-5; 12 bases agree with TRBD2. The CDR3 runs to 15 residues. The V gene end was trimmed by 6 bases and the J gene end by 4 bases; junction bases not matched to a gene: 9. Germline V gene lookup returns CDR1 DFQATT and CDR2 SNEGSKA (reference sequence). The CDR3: CSATGTSGLLETQYF. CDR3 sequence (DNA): TGCAGTGCAACCGGGACTAGCGGGTTGTTAGAGACCCAGTACTTC.

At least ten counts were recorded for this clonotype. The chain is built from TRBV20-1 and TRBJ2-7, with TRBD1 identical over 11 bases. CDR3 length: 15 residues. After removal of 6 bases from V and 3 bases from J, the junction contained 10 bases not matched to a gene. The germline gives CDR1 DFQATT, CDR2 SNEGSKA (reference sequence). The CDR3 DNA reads TGCAGTGCACAAGCCGGGACAGGGGGATACTACGAGCAGTACTTC. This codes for CSAQAGTGGYYEQYF.

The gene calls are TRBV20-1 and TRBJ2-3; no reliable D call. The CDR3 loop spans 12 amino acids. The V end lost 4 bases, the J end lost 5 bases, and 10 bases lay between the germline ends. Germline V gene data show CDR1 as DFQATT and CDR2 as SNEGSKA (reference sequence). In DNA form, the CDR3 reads TGCAGTGCTACCCGGATGAAAGATACGCAGTATTTT. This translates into CSATRMKDTQYF.

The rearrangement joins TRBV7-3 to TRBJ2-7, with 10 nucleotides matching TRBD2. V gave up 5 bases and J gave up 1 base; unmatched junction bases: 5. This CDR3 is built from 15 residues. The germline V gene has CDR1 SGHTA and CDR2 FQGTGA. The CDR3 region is CASSTLAGESYEQYF. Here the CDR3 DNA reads TGTGCCAGCAGCACGCTAGCGGGGGAGTCCTACGAGCAGTACTTC.

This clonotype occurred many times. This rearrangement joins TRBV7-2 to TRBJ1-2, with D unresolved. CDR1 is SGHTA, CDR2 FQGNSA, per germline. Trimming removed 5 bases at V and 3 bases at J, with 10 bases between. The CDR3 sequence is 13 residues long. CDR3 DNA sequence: TGTGCCAGCAGCCCACACGGGGACTATGGCTACACCTTC. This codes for CASSPHGDYGYTF. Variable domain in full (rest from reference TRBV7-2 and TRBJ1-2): GAGVSQSPSNKVTEKGKDVELRCDPISGHTALYWYRQSLGQGLEFLIYFQGNSAPDKSGLPSDRFSAERTGGSVSTLTIQRTQQEDSAVYLCASSPHGDYGYTFGSGTRLTVV.

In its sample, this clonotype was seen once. The CDR3: CASSLRSGAGRPSSYNEQFF. CDR3 sequence (DNA): TGTGCCAGCAGCTTAAGGTCCGGGGCTGGACGACCCAGCTCCTACAATGAGCAGTTCTTC. J is TRBJ2-1 and V is TRBV11-1; possibly TRBD1 or TRBD2 for D (5 bases each). Germline CDR1 is SGHAT and CDR2 is FQDESV (reference sequence). The CDR3 loop spans 20 amino acids. The V end was cut by 2 bases, the J end by 0 bases, with 23 bases between.

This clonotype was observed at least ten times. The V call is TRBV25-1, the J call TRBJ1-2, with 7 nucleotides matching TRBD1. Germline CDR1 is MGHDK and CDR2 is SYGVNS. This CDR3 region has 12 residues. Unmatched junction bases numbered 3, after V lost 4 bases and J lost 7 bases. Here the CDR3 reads CASSGQGTGYTF. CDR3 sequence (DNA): TGTGCCAGCAGTGGACAGGGTACTGGCTACACCTTC.

The CDR3: CSARDPLRLTGTEAFF. CDR3 nucleotides: TGCAGTGCTAGAGATCCTTTAAGGCTGACAGGTACTGAAGCTTTCTTT. This chain joins TRBV20-1 and TRBJ1-1; weak D call: TRBD1 (6 bases). Trimming took 0 bases from V and 5 from J, leaving 19 bases between them. This CDR3 has 16 residues. Germline values: CDR1 DFQATT, CDR2 SNEGSKA (reference sequence).

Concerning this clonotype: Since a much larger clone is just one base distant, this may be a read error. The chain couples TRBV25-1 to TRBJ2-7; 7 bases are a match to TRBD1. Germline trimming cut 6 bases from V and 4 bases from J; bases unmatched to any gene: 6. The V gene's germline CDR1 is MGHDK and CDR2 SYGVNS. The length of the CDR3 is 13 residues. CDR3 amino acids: CASRGGPNYEQYF. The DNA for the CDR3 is TGTGCCAGCAGAGGGGGCCCAAATTACGAGCAGTACTTC.

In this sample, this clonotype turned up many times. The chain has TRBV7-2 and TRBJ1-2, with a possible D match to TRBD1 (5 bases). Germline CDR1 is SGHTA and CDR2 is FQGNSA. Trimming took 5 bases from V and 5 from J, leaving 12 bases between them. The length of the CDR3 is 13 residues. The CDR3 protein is CASSQGTYYGYTF. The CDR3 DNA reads TGTGCCAGCAGCCAAGGGACTTATTATGGCTACACCTTC.

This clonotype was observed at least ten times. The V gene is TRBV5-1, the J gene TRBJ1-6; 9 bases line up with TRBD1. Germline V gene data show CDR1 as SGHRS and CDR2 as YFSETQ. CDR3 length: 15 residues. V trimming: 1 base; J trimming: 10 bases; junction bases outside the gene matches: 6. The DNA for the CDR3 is TGCGCCAGCAGCTTGAGGGACAGGGAAGGGTCACCCCTCCACTTT. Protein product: CASSLRDREGSPLHF.

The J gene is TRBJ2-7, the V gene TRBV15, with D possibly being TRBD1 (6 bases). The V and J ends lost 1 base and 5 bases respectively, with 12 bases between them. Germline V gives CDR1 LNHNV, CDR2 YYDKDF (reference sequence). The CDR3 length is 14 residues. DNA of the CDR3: TGTGCCACCAGCAGAGCAGGGGTTGGCGACGAGCAGTACTTC. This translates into CATSRAGVGDEQYF.

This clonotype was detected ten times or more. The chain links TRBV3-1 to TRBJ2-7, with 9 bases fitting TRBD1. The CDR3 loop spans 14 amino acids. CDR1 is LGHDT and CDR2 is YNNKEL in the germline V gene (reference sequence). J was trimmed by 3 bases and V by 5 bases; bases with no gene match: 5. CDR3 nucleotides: TGTGCCAGCAGCTCACCGGGACAGGGCTACGAGCAGTACTTC. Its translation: CASSSPGQGYEQYF.

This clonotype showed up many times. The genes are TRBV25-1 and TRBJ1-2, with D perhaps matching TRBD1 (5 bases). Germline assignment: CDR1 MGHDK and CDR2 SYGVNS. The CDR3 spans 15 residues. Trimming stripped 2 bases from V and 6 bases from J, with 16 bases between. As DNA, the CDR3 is TGTGCCAGCAGTGAAGATGTCGGGGGTTTGGATGGCTACACCTTC. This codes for CASSEDVGGLDGYTF.

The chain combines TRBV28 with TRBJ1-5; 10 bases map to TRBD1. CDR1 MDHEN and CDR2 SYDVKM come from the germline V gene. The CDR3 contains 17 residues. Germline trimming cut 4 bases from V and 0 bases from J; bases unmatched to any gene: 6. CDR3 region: CASSSLGTGASNQPQHF. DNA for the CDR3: TGTGCCAGCAGTTCACTAGGGACAGGGGCTAGCAATCAGCCCCAGCATTTT.

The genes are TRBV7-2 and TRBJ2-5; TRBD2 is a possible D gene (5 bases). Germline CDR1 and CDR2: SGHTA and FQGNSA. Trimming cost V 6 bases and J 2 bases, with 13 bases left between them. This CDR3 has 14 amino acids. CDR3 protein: CASRKGTGQETQYF. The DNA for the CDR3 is TGTGCCAGCAGGAAGGGAACGGGGCAAGAGACCCAGTACTTC. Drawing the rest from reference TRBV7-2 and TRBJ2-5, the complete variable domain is GAGVSQSPSNKVTEKGKDVELRCDPISGHTALYWYRQSLGQGLEFLIYFQGNSAPDKSGLPSDRFSAERTGGSVSTLTIQRTQQEDSAVYLCASRKGTGQETQYFGPGTRLLVL.

The CDR3 DNA follows: TGCAGCGTTGTTAAAGGGGTCGGGGAGCAGTACTTC. Its translation is CSVVKGVGEQYF. The chain employs TRBV29-1 and TRBJ2-7; perhaps TRBD1 as D (5 bases). CDR1 and CDR2 (germline): SQVTM, ANQGSEA. V was clipped by 4 bases and J by 7 bases, with 14 bases between them. This CDR3 spans 12 amino acids.

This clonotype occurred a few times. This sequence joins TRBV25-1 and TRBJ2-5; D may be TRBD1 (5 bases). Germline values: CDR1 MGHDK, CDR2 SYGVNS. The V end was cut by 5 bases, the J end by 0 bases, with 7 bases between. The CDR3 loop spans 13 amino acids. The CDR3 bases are TGTGCCAGCAGTCCAGGGTACCAAGAGACCCAGTACTTC. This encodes CASSPGYQETQYF.

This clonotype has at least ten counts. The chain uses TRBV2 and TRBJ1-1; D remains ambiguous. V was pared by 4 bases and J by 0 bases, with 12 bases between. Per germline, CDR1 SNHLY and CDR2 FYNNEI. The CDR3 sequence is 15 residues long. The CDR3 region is CASSVRLQMNTEAFF. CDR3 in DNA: TGTGCCAGCAGTGTTCGGCTTCAAATGAACACTGAAGCTTTCTTT.

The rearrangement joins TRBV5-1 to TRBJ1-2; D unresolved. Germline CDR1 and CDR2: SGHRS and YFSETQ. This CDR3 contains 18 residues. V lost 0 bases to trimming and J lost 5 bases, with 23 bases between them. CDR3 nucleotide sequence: TGCGCCAGCAGCTTGGCCCCTTCCGTGTCAGCAGACCCTTATGGCTACACCTTC. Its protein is CASSLAPSVSADPYGYTF.

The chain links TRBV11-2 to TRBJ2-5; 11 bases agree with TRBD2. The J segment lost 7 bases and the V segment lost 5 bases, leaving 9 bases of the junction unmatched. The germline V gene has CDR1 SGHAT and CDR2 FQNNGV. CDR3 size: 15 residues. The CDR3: CASSIVAGGRGTQYF. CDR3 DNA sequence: TGTGCCAGCAGCATCGTAGCGGGAGGGCGGGGGACCCAGTACTTC. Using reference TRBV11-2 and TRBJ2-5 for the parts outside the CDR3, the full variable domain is EAGVAQSPRYKIIEKRQSVAFWCNPISGHATLYWYQQILGQGPKLLIQFQNNGVVDDSQLPKDRFSAERLKGVDSTLKIQPAKLEDSAVYLCASSIVAGGRGTQYFGPGTRLLVL.

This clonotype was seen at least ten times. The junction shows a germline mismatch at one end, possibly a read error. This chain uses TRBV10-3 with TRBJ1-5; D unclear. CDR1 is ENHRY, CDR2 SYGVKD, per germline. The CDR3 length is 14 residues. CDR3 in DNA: TGTGCCAGCAGTGGCCAAGCCGGAGATCAGCCCCAGCATTTT. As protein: CASSGQAGDQPQHF.

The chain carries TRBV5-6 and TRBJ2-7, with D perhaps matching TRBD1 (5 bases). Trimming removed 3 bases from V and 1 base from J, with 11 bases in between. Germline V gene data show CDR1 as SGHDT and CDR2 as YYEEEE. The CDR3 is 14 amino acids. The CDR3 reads CASSSLDRSYEQYF. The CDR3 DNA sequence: TGTGCCAGCAGCTCGCTTGACAGATCCTACGAGCAGTACTTC.

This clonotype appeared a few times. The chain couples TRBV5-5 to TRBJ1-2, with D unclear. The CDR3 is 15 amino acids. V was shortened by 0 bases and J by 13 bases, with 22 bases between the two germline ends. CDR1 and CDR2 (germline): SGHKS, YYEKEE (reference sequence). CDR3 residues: CASSLADLGGSGLTF. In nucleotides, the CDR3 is TGTGCCAGCAGCTTGGCGGACCTAGGTGGTTCGGGTCTCACCTTC.

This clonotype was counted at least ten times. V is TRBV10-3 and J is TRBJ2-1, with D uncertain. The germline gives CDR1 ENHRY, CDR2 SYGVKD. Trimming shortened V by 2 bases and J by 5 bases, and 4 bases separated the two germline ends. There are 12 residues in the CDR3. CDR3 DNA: TGTGCCATCAGTGAGGCGAACAATGAGCAGTTCTTC. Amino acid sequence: CAISEANNEQFF.

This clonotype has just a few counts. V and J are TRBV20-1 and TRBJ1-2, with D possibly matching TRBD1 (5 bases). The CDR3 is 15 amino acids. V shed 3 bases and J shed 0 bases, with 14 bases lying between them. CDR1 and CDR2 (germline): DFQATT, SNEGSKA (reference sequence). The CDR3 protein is CSASSGIRANYGYTF. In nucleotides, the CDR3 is TGCAGTGCTAGTTCGGGGATCAGGGCTAACTATGGCTACACCTTC.

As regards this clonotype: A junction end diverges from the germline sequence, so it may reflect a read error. Written as DNA, the CDR3 is TGTACCAGCAGCCAAGGGACAGGGGACAATCAGCCCCAGCATTTT. Amino acids: CTSSQGTGDNQPQHF. This chain connects TRBV7-9 to TRBJ1-5; 10 positions agree with TRBD1. CDR3 length equals 15 residues. Germline loops: CDR1 SEHNR, CDR2 FQNEAQ (reference sequence).